These 5 T cell receptor beta chains originate from one sample sequenced in a study of Ad26.COV2.S vaccination and SARS-CoV-2 variants. Treatment given: around 19 received Ad26.COV2.S at low or high dose, single or two shots; about 5 received placebo; per-sample allocation not given. Sampling was performed 63 days after the first vaccine or placebo injection. Data came from immunoSEQ multiplex PCR; TCRdb stores just in-frame clones and leaves some out. The table lists about 350,000 clones, about 88% of them singletons, with about 3.3% in the top ten. The sample here was peripheral blood, taken in a trial of Ad26.COV2.S vaccine versus placebo. The receptors shown here come from a person between 18 and 65 years old who received the Ad26.COV2.S COVID-19 vaccine or a placebo.

The chain has TRBV3-1 (or the pseudogene TRBV3-2) and TRBJ2-1; D gene uncertain. Germline CDR1 is LGHDT and CDR2 is YNNKEL (reference sequence). The V end was cut by 0 bases, the J end by 6 bases, with 24 bases between. The CDR3 runs 19 residues. In nucleotides, the CDR3 is TGTGCCAGCAGCCAAGATCTGTTTGTGTACGGGTCACGCGGCAATGAGCAGTTCTTC. Residues: CASSQDLFVYGSRGNEQFF.

The count of this clone is one. This sequence joins TRBV15 and TRBJ2-7, with 9 bases lining up with TRBD1. The trim removed 0 bases at V and 4 bases at J, leaving 4 bases unmatched. The CDR3 is 15 amino acids. Germline lookup yields CDR1 LNHNV and CDR2 YYDKDF (reference sequence). CDR3 bases: TGTGCCACCAGCAGAGAGTCGGGACAGGGTTACGAGCAGTACTTC. Protein: CATSRESGQGYEQYF.

This clone was seen once. V gene TRBV24-1 combines with J gene TRBJ1-3, with 9 bases fitting TRBD1. The CDR3 is made up of 16 amino acids. Germline V lookup: CDR1 KGHDR, CDR2 SFDVKD. The V segment lost 3 bases and the J segment 4 bases; nucleotides outside the gene matches: 6. The CDR3 region has the DNA TGTGCCACCAGTGATAACCGGGACAGGGCCGGAAACACCATATATTTT. Amino acid sequence: CATSDNRDRAGNTIYF.

The chain joins TRBV19 to TRBJ2-1; D may be TRBD2 (6 bases). There are 13 residues in the CDR3. Trimming took 5 bases from V and 4 from J, leaving 9 bases between them. Germline CDR1 reads LNHDA; CDR2 reads SQIVND (reference sequence). CDR3 residues: CASSVGTYNEQFF. For the CDR3, the DNA is TGTGCCAGTAGTGTCGGGACTTACAATGAGCAGTTCTTC.

V and J are TRBV5-1 and TRBJ2-5; D ambiguous. This CDR3 has 13 residues. CDR1 is SGHRS, CDR2 YFSETQ, per germline. The ends were cut back, 4 bases at V and 1 base at J, with 8 bases in the middle. This CDR3 reads CASSKLGQETQYF. CDR3 bases: TGCGCCAGCAGCAAGCTTGGCCAAGAGACCCAGTACTTC. Looking up the rest from reference TRBV5-1 and TRBJ2-5 gives the full variable domain: KAGVTQTPRYLIKTRGQQVTLSCSPISGHRSVSWYQQTPGQGLQFLFEYFSETQRNKGNFPGRFSGRQFSNSRSEMNVSTLELGDSALYLCASSKLGQETQYFGPGTRLLVL.